Presented here are 31 T cell receptor beta chains from one specimen sequenced in a study of T cell repertoires in cytomegalovirus infection. These receptors' targets are unknown. TCRdb independently ran MiXCR on the reads; one entry per CDR3 protein. Counted here are hundreds of thousands of distinct CDR3 sequences, around 29% occurring once; the ten biggest clones make up over 12%. The sample in question was cultured CD8+ T cells from PBMCs, obtained from culture after CMV antigen stimulation. The receptors originated from a human donor in good health (CMV status not recorded). Some clones in this sample may be carry-over from other donors' samples.

The chain employs TRBV25-1 and TRBJ2-2, with 10 positions matching TRBD1. This CDR3 is 17 amino acids long. CDR1 MGHDK and CDR2 SYGVNS come from the germline V gene. V shed 1 base, J shed 4 bases, and the junction held 6 bases outside the gene matches. CDR3 bases: TGTGCCAGCAGTGAATGGCAAGGGACAGGGGCCACCGGGGAGCTGTTTTTT. Translating gives CASSEWQGTGATGELFF.

This clonotype was counted at least ten times. V gene TRBV7-9 combines with J gene TRBJ2-5; D perhaps matches TRBD2 (6 bases). CDR3 size: 15 residues. The V end was cut by 4 bases, the J end by 2 bases, with 14 bases between. The V gene's germline CDR1 is SEHNR and CDR2 FQNEAQ (reference sequence). The CDR3, as DNA: TGTGCCAGCAGCTACCGCGGGCGGGGTCAAGAGACCCAGTACTTC. Its translation is CASSYRGRGQETQYF.

Written as DNA, the CDR3 is TGTGCCAGCAGATTAGACAGGGGTACAGATACGCAGTATTTT. It encodes CASRLDRGTDTQYF. The chain uses TRBV28 and TRBJ2-3; 8 nucleotides match TRBD1. Germline CDR1 MDHEN, CDR2 SYDVKM. The CDR3 length is 14 residues. After removal of 6 bases from V and 3 bases from J, the junction contained 5 bases not matched to a gene.

This chain uses TRBV7-9 with TRBJ2-1, with no clear D. The germline gives CDR1 SEHNR, CDR2 FQNEAQ (reference sequence). Deletions cut 5 bases from V and 4 bases from J, with 18 bases between. This CDR3 spans 16 amino acids. The chain's CDR3 is CASSPPQGEDYNEQFF. The CDR3 nucleotides read TGTGCCAGCAGCCCCCCCCAAGGAGAAGATTACAATGAGCAGTTCTTC.

A word on this clonotype: Mismatch with germline at one junction end may stem from a read error. The rearrangement links TRBV12-3 or TRBV12-4 to TRBJ1-1; the D is unclear. This CDR3 has 14 amino acids. The CDR3 region has the DNA TGTGCCAGCAGTTTAGGGCTGCTAAACACTGACGCTTTCTTT. Protein product: CASSLGLLNTDAFF.

There are a few counts of this clonotype. V usage is TRBV6-6 and J usage is TRBJ2-7; TRBD1 aligns across 7 bases. The CDR3 consists of 13 residues. In germline, CDR1 is MNHNY, CDR2 SVGAGI (reference sequence). The V gene end was trimmed by 6 bases and the J gene end by 6 bases; junction bases not matched to a gene: 8. The CDR3 loop is CASSQTGHGEQYV. CDR3 nucleotides: TGTGCCAGCAGCCAGACAGGGCATGGCGAGCAGTACGTC.

Only a few counts were recorded for this clonotype. This CDR3 reads CASSQDLGGTGELFF. DNA for the CDR3: TGTGCCAGCAGCCAAGATCTCGGGGGCACCGGGGAGCTGTTTTTT. The chain recombines TRBV14 with TRBJ2-2, with D tentatively TRBD2 (6 bases). CDR3 length equals 15 residues. Trimming removed 0 bases at V and 4 bases at J, with 9 bases between. Germline-derived CDR1 and CDR2 are SGHDN and FVKESK.

This clonotype occurred a few times. CDR3 protein: CASSLVDRTNEQFF. The DNA of the CDR3 is TGCGCCAGCAGCTTGGTCGACAGGACCAATGAGCAGTTCTTC. The rearrangement uses TRBV5-1 and TRBJ2-1, with a weak D call TRBD1 (6 bases). The CDR3 covers 14 residues. Trimming shortened V by 0 bases and J by 6 bases, and 10 bases separated the two germline ends. The germline gives CDR1 SGHRS, CDR2 YFSETQ.

V gene TRBV28 combines with J gene TRBJ1-2; D is possibly TRBD1 (6 bases). V was trimmed by 6 bases and J by 6 bases, leaving 23 bases between them. This CDR3 comprises 16 residues. Germline V gene sequence: CDR1 MDHEN, CDR2 SYDVKM. The CDR3 region is CASRARGWGAIDGYTF. The CDR3 nucleotides are TGTGCCAGCAGGGCCCGAGGATGGGGGGCTATTGATGGCTACACCTTC.

This clonotype was counted between two and nine times. This sequence joins TRBV5-6 and TRBJ2-7; tentatively, D is TRBD1 or TRBD2 (5 bases each). CDR1 is SGHDT and CDR2 is YYEEEE in the germline V gene. The CDR3 runs 13 residues. The germline V and J ends were trimmed by 6 bases and 0 bases, with 10 bases remaining between them. The CDR3 spells CASTFGASYEQYV. DNA for the CDR3: TGTGCCAGCACCTTCGGGGCCTCCTACGAGCAGTACGTC.

The chain carries TRBV6-6 and TRBJ2-7; 8 nucleotides line up with TRBD2. Germline CDR1 reads MNHNY; CDR2 reads SVGAGI (reference sequence). The trim removed 6 bases at V and 0 bases at J, leaving 4 bases unmatched. The CDR3 covers 14 residues. CDR3 in amino acids: CASRRGASSYEQYV. The CDR3 coding sequence is TGTGCCAGCAGGCGGGGGGCGAGCTCCTACGAGCAGTACGTC.

V is TRBV19 and J is TRBJ2-3, with D unresolved. The germline gives CDR1 LNHDA, CDR2 SQIVND (reference sequence). This CDR3 region has 15 residues. V was cut by 4 bases and J by 2 bases, with 13 bases left in between. CDR3 residues: CASSSPRWHTDTQYF. CDR3 in DNA: TGTGCCAGTAGTAGTCCCAGGTGGCACACAGATACGCAGTATTTT.

The chain combines TRBV5-5 with TRBJ1-1, with D maybe TRBD1 (5 bases). V was pared by 2 bases and J by 7 bases, with 12 bases between. The CDR3 has 13 residues. CDR1 is SGHKS and CDR2 is YYEKEE in the germline V gene (reference sequence). The CDR3 nucleotides are TGTGCCAGCAGCTTCGAGGGGTCGAATGAAGCTTTCTTT. It translates to CASSFEGSNEAFF. Supplemented by reference TRBV5-5 and TRBJ1-1, the full variable domain reads DAGVTQSPTHLIKTRGQQVTLRCSPISGHKSVSWYQQVLGQGPQFIFQYYEKEERGRGNFPDRFSARQFPNYSSELNVNALLLGDSALYLCASSFEGSNEAFFGQGTRLTVV.

This clonotype came up a few times. The rearrangement uses TRBV7-2 and TRBJ2-7, with TRBD1 matching over 7 bases. Germline trimming cut 3 bases from V and 6 bases from J; bases unmatched to any gene: 2. This CDR3 has 12 amino acids. Germline-derived CDR1 and CDR2 are SGHTA and FQGNSA. The chain's CDR3 is CASSFGQVEQYF. The CDR3 region has the DNA TGTGCCAGCAGCTTTGGACAGGTCGAGCAGTACTTC.

This clonotype was detected a few times. The V call is TRBV20-1, the J call TRBJ2-7; 8 bases map to TRBD2. The junction had 3 bases not matched to a gene; V was cut back by 5 bases and J by 0 bases. CDR1 and CDR2 (germline): DFQATT, SNEGSKA (reference sequence). This CDR3 spans 13 amino acids. The CDR3 region has the DNA TGCAGTGCTTCGGGGGGGAGCTCCTACGAGCAGTACTTC. Its translation is CSASGGSSYEQYF.

This clonotype was observed a few times. CDR3 residues: CSATLTRAYNEQFF. In nucleotides, the CDR3 is TGCAGTGCTACCCTAACCAGGGCTTACAATGAGCAGTTCTTC. The genes are TRBV20-1 and TRBJ2-1, with D maybe TRBD1 (5 bases). This CDR3 is built from 14 residues. Germline V gene lookup returns CDR1 DFQATT and CDR2 SNEGSKA (reference sequence). The V gene lost 4 bases and the J gene lost 4 bases, with 14 bases spanning the gap.

This clonotype was seen a few times. V and J are TRBV6-1 and TRBJ1-4; D perhaps matches TRBD1 (6 bases). The germline CDR1 and CDR2 sequences are MNHNS and SASEGT. V gave up 3 bases and J gave up 0 bases, with 26 bases separating them. The CDR3 is 21 residues long. The CDR3 reads CASSDSPGHLWGGTTNEKLFF. In nucleotides, the CDR3 is TGTGCCAGCAGTGATTCTCCGGGACATCTTTGGGGGGGTACAACTAATGAAAAACTGTTTTTT.

The rearrangement links TRBV2 to TRBJ2-6; D is undetermined. Trimming removed 5 bases at V and 2 bases at J, with 7 bases between. Germline V gene lookup returns CDR1 SNHLY and CDR2 FYNNEI. The CDR3 loop spans 14 amino acids. The CDR3 coding sequence is TGTGCCAGCAGTTACAAGGCTGGGGCCAACGTCCTGACTTTC. Translating it yields CASSYKAGANVLTF.

The chain carries TRBV19 and TRBJ1-5, with D tentatively TRBD1 (6 bases). CDR1 is LNHDA, CDR2 SQIVND, per germline (reference sequence). There are 15 residues in the CDR3. Trimming shortened V by 5 bases and J by 3 bases, and 14 bases separated the two germline ends. Here the CDR3 reads CASSYRDGDNQPQHF. The CDR3 DNA reads TGTGCCAGTAGTTACAGGGACGGGGACAATCAGCCCCAGCATTTT.

The chain combines TRBV2 with TRBJ1-1; D is ambiguous. The CDR3 is 14 residues long. Trimming removed 4 bases at V and 0 bases at J, with 9 bases between. Per the germline V gene, CDR1 is SNHLY and CDR2 is FYNNEI. This chain's CDR3 is CASSVDSMNTEAFF. DNA of the CDR3: TGTGCCAGCAGTGTAGATTCGATGAACACTGAAGCTTTCTTT.

The chain has TRBV7-9 and TRBJ2-7; possible D gene TRBD2, 7 bases. The germline V gene has CDR1 SEHNR and CDR2 FQNEAQ (reference sequence). The V end was cut by 2 bases, the J end by 1 base, with 15 bases between. The CDR3 sequence is 16 residues long. CDR3 sequence reads: CASSLRGAPGSYEQYF. The CDR3 DNA is TGTGCCAGCAGCTTACGGGGGGCGCCGGGTTCCTACGAGCAGTACTTC.

V usage is TRBV7-6 and J usage is TRBJ1-3; TRBD1 might be the D (5 bases). There are 17 residues in the CDR3. CDR1 and CDR2 (germline): SGHVS, FNYEAQ. V lost 5 bases to trimming and J lost 0 bases, with 17 bases between them. This chain's CDR3 is CASSDGKTDSSGNTIYF. The CDR3 DNA is TGTGCCAGCAGCGACGGGAAAACCGACAGCTCTGGAAACACCATATATTTT. Drawing the rest from reference TRBV7-6 and TRBJ1-3, the complete variable domain is GAGVSQSPRYKVTKRGQDVALRCDPISGHVSLYWYRQALGQGPEFLTYFNYEAQQDKSGLPNDRFSAERPEGSISTLTIQRTEQRDSAMYRCASSDGKTDSSGNTIYFGEGSWLTVV.

A word on this clonotype: This may arise from a read error, as a much more abundant clone is one base away. The chain couples TRBV7-9 to TRBJ2-4, with 8 bases fitting TRBD2. CDR1 SEHNR and CDR2 FQNEAQ come from the germline V gene (reference sequence). The CDR3 has 18 amino acids. CDR3 amino acids: CASSPSPSGGLAKTIQYF. CDR3 DNA sequence: TGTGCCAGCAGCCCTTCCCCCAGCGGGGGCCTAGCCAAAACCATTCAGTACTTC.

The CDR3 reads CASSPMGASGASSYEQYF. For the CDR3, the DNA is TGCGCCAGCAGCCCGATGGGGGCTAGCGGGGCGTCTTCCTACGAGCAGTACTTC. V is TRBV4-1 and J is TRBJ2-7; 9 bases fit TRBD2. The CDR3 is made up of 18 amino acids. Looked up from germline, CDR1 is MGHRA and CDR2 is YSYEKL. V dropped 4 bases and J dropped 1; count of bases not matched to a gene: 14.

This clonotype was seen a handful of times. The chain couples TRBV6-1 to TRBJ2-2, with 7 bases that match TRBD1. The CDR3 is 18 amino acids. The V gene's germline CDR1 is MNHNS and CDR2 SASEGT. The ends lost 6 bases at V and 1 base at J; junction bases unmatched: 14. In DNA, the CDR3 is TGTGCCAGCAGACTAACCTCCGGGACAGAGCTGAACACCGGGGAGCTGTTTTTT. It yields the protein CASRLTSGTELNTGELFF.

The gene calls are TRBV7-6 and TRBJ2-1; a possible D gene is TRBD1 (6 bases). Trimming shortened V by 2 bases and J by 0 bases, and 20 bases separated the two germline ends. CDR3 size: 19 residues. From germline, CDR1 is SGHVS and CDR2 FNYEAQ. Here the CDR3 reads CASSLTAAGVTNSYNEQFF. CDR3 in DNA: TGTGCCAGCAGCTTAACCGCGGCAGGGGTAACCAACTCCTACAATGAGCAGTTCTTC.

At least ten counts were recorded for this clonotype. The chain is built from TRBV7-9 and TRBJ1-5; D is uncertain. There are 12 residues in the CDR3. In germline, CDR1 is SEHNR, CDR2 FQNEAQ (reference sequence). Trimming pared 1 base from V and 6 bases from J, leaving 4 bases between. CDR3: CASSLGGQPQHF. CDR3 sequence (DNA): TGTGCCAGCAGCTTAGGTGGTCAGCCCCAGCATTTT.

In this sample, this clonotype turned up a few times. The genes are TRBV10-3 and TRBJ1-2; D remains ambiguous. The CDR3 runs 12 residues. The V and J ends lost 7 bases and 6 bases respectively, with 12 bases between them. Germline V gene data show CDR1 as ENHRY and CDR2 as SYGVKD. Written as DNA, the CDR3 is TGTGCCATCAAGGTGGAGGTTGATGGCTACACCTTC. Protein: CAIKVEVDGYTF.

This clonotype was observed a handful of times. The chain combines TRBV7-9 with TRBJ2-7; no clear D gene. The CDR3 totals 12 residues. V was clipped by 1 base and J by 6 bases, with 7 bases between them. Per germline, CDR1 SEHNR and CDR2 FQNEAQ (reference sequence). CDR3 in DNA: TGTGCCAGCAGCTTAGATGCGAGCGAGCAGTACTTC. This gives the protein CASSLDASEQYF.

The chain links TRBV5-8 to TRBJ2-5; D is unresolved. Germline lookup yields CDR1 SGHTS and CDR2 YDEGEE. This CDR3 contains 15 residues. Trimming cost V 0 bases and J 2 bases, with 11 bases left between them. The CDR3 reads CASSLEPILQETQYF. Written as DNA, the CDR3 is TGTGCCAGCAGCTTGGAACCTATCCTACAAGAGACCCAGTACTTC.

This chain links TRBV28 with TRBJ2-1; tentatively, D is TRBD2 (7 bases). The germline V gene encodes CDR1 MDHEN and CDR2 SYDVKM. Trimming pared 8 bases from V and 10 bases from J, leaving 27 bases between. The CDR3 consists of 16 residues. This chain's CDR3 is CASRPPGGGPGREQFF. As DNA, the CDR3 is TGTGCCAGCCGCCCCCCGGGCGGGGGCCCCGGGCGGGAGCAGTTCTTC.